One sample yielded the 32 T cell receptor beta chains listed below, sequenced in a study of long-term antiretroviral therapy in people with HIV. The immunoSEQ assay was v3.0, run at survey level. Profiling relied on immunoSEQ multiplex PCR, and the TCRdb table lists in-frame clones only, not all of them. The sample gives 48,000 or so clones, 84% of which show up once; approximately 3.2% is in the top ten. The sequencing here drew on unsorted PBMCs, taken 0.8 years after starting antiretroviral therapy. The receptors stem from a woman aged 18-35 years with HIV.

The chain uses TRBV19 and TRBJ2-3; maybe TRBD2 (6 bases). Germline CDR1 and CDR2: LNHDA and SQIVND (reference sequence). This CDR3 contains 16 residues. Between the trimmed V and J ends, which lost 5 bases and 0 bases, there was a span of 15 bases. The CDR3 loop reads CASSGTAVSSTDTQYF. CDR3 DNA sequence: TGTGCCAGTAGTGGGACTGCCGTATCTAGCACAGATACGCAGTATTTT.

The chain combines TRBV4-3 with TRBJ1-2; 8 bases are a match to TRBD1. In germline, CDR1 is LGHNA, CDR2 YSLEER. The length of the CDR3 is 16 residues. The J segment lost 3 bases and the V segment lost 0 bases, leaving 6 bases of the junction unmatched. The CDR3 region is CASSQDRGQGDYGYTF. The CDR3 nucleotides are TGCGCCAGCAGCCAAGATCGAGGACAGGGTGACTATGGCTACACCTTC.

The chain carries TRBV9 and TRBJ2-7; D remains unclear. Trimming removed 0 bases at V and 3 bases at J, with 7 bases between. CDR3 length: 13 amino acids. Germline V gives CDR1 SGDLS, CDR2 YYNGEE. The CDR3 spells CASSVEQNYEQYF. For the CDR3, the DNA is TGTGCCAGCAGCGTAGAACAGAACTACGAGCAGTACTTC.

As to this clone: The DNA is left out, because the CDR3 cannot be placed on it with certainty; the CDR3 is given as TCRdb lists it. The V gene is TRBV10-1, the J gene TRBJ1-1. The CDR3 is 14 amino acids in total, end residues counted. Germline CDR1 and CDR2: WNHNN and SYGVQD (reference sequence). CDR3 protein: CASSSSPGTTEAFF.

The gene calls are TRBV5-1 and TRBJ1-4, with TRBD1 as a possible D gene (5 bases). The ends were cut back, 0 bases at V and 8 bases at J, with 17 bases in the middle. The CDR3 is made up of 16 amino acids. Germline values: CDR1 SGHRS, CDR2 YFSETQ. CDR3 sequence (DNA): TGCGCCAGCAGCTTGGGTACAGGACGGGGGAGCGAAAAACTGTTTTTT. It codes for CASSLGTGRGSEKLFF.

This chain joins TRBV9 and TRBJ2-2, with 8 bases matching TRBD2. The CDR3 is 15 residues long. V trimming: 2 bases; J trimming: 0 bases; junction bases outside the gene matches: 0. The germline V gene encodes CDR1 SGDLS and CDR2 YYNGEE. The CDR3 sequence: CASSVSGTNTGELFF. The CDR3, as DNA: TGTGCCAGCAGCGTTAGCGGGACGAACACCGGGGAGCTGTTTTTT.

This chain links TRBV4-2 with TRBJ2-7; no definite D call. The CDR3 totals 16 residues. V lost 0 bases to trimming and J lost 0 bases, with 12 bases between them. Germline V gene sequence: CDR1 LGHNA, CDR2 YNFKEQ. The CDR3 DNA reads TGTGCCAGCAGCCAAGAAAACCTAAATCCCTCCTACGAGCAGTACTTC. Protein: CASSQENLNPSYEQYF.

This clone appeared a few times. The V and J genes are TRBV28 and TRBJ2-5, with D maybe TRBD2 (5 bases). Trimming left V 3 bases short and J 8 bases short, with 22 bases between. This CDR3 region has 16 residues. Germline CDR1 reads MDHEN; CDR2 reads SYDVKM. CDR3 DNA sequence: TGTGCCAGCAGTTTGCTCTTTGCGGGCTACCTGGAAACCCAGTACTTC. As protein: CASSLLFAGYLETQYF.

The rearrangement joins TRBV28 to TRBJ1-2; 11 positions match TRBD1. Trimming at V came to 5 bases and at J to 7 bases, leaving 12 bases not matched to a gene. The CDR3 contains 16 residues. Germline V gene sequence: CDR1 MDHEN, CDR2 SYDVKM. DNA of the CDR3: TGTGCCAGCAGTCCCGGGCACCCGGGACAGGGGGTTGGCTACACCTTC. This translates into CASSPGHPGQGVGYTF.

This clone was found once. The V and J genes are TRBV19 and TRBJ2-5; possibly TRBD1 for D (6 bases). CDR3 length: 13 residues. V gave up 2 bases and J gave up 4 bases, with 8 bases separating them. Germline values: CDR1 LNHDA, CDR2 SQIVND (reference sequence). The CDR3 is CASSIPGAETQYF. In DNA, the CDR3 is TGTGCCAGTAGTATACCAGGGGCAGAGACCCAGTACTTC. The whole variable domain, filled in from reference TRBV19 and TRBJ2-5, reads DGGITQSPKYLFRKEGQNVTLSCEQNLNHDAMYWYRQDPGQGLRLIYYSQIVNDFQKGDIAEGYSVSREKKESFPLTVTSAQKNPTAFYLCASSIPGAETQYFGPGTRLLVL.

The chain couples TRBV2 to TRBJ2-1; 7 bases fit TRBD2. The V gene end was trimmed by 3 bases and the J gene end by 6 bases; junction bases not matched to a gene: 23. The CDR3 runs to 20 residues. CDR1 is SNHLY and CDR2 is FYNNEI in the germline V gene. The CDR3 spells CASSDPAEGGSWSWGNEQFF. DNA of the CDR3: TGTGCCAGCAGTGACCCGGCGGAGGGCGGGAGCTGGTCATGGGGCAATGAGCAGTTCTTC.

The chain combines TRBV19 with TRBJ2-1; 7 bases are shared with TRBD1. With V trimmed by 6 bases and J by 5 bases, 19 bases remained unmatched. This CDR3 region has 18 residues. Germline-derived CDR1 and CDR2 are LNHDA and SQIVND (reference sequence). In DNA, the CDR3 is TGTGCCAGTAGCCCTCGGAGACAGGGTTTGATTTTTGACAATGAGCAGTTCTTC. Amino acids: CASSPRRQGLIFDNEQFF.

V gene TRBV28 combines with J gene TRBJ1-1, with D perhaps TRBD1 (5 bases). CDR1 is MDHEN, CDR2 SYDVKM, per germline. The V end lost 5 bases, the J end lost 8 bases, and 9 bases lay between the germline ends. CDR3 length: 11 amino acids. The CDR3 protein is CASSSYREAFF. CDR3 sequence (DNA): TGTGCCAGCAGTAGTTACAGGGAAGCTTTCTTT.

A single count supports this clone. The chain is built from TRBV6-5 and TRBJ1-5; D uncertain. From germline, CDR1 is MNHEY and CDR2 SVGAGI. The CDR3 runs to 13 residues. V shed 0 bases and J shed 6 bases, with 6 bases lying between them. CDR3 coding DNA: TGTGCCAGCAGTTACTCGAACGGTCAGCCCCAGCATTTT. Translating gives CASSYSNGQPQHF.

The chain uses TRBV6-5 and TRBJ1-1; no clear D gene. Germline V gene lookup returns CDR1 MNHEY and CDR2 SVGAGI. V lost 5 bases and J lost 1, with 8 bases in between. The CDR3 loop spans 13 amino acids. The CDR3 DNA follows: TGTGCCAGCAGTCGCGGAAAGAACACTGAAGCTTTCTTT. Residues: CASSRGKNTEAFF.

The chain joins TRBV28 to TRBJ1-4, with D possibly being TRBD1 (5 bases). Trimming pared 5 bases from V and 7 bases from J, leaving 11 bases between. Germline CDR1 MDHEN, CDR2 SYDVKM. The CDR3 is made up of 13 amino acids. CDR3 loop: CASSRQGTEKLFF. The CDR3, as DNA: TGTGCCAGCAGTAGGCAGGGTACTGAAAAACTGTTTTTT. Drawing the rest from reference TRBV28 and TRBJ1-4, the complete variable domain is DVKVTQSSRYLVKRTGEKVFLECVQDMDHENMFWYRQDPGLGLRLIYFSYDVKMKEKGDIPEGYSVSREKKERFSLILESASTNQTSMYLCASSRQGTEKLFFGSGTQLSVL.

The chain combines TRBV27 with TRBJ2-5; a weak D match, TRBD1 (6 bases). V was pared by 5 bases and J by 7 bases, with 20 bases between. This CDR3 spans 15 amino acids. Per germline, CDR1 MNHEY and CDR2 SMNVEV (reference sequence). The CDR3 DNA follows: TGTGCCAGCAGTCAGAGGACAGATCGTAAGGGGACCCAGTACTTC. This codes for CASSQRTDRKGTQYF.

The gene calls are TRBV7-2 and TRBJ1-5, with D hard to call. This CDR3 has 16 residues. The ends were cut back, 1 base at V and 1 base at J, with 11 bases in the middle. From germline, CDR1 is SGHTA and CDR2 FQGNSA. The CDR3 sequence: CASSLDIMGSNQPQHF. CDR3 bases: TGTGCCAGCAGCTTAGACATCATGGGGAGCAATCAGCCCCAGCATTTT.

The table lists this clone with a count of one. The chain couples TRBV14 to TRBJ2-7; D is undetermined. V shed 6 bases and J shed 2 bases, with 14 bases lying between them. Looked up from germline, CDR1 is SGHDN and CDR2 is FVKESK. CDR3 length: 14 residues. The CDR3 DNA is TGTGCCAGCAGTGGAACGTCAGGACCCTACGAGCAGTACTTC. Its translation is CASSGTSGPYEQYF.

The V and J genes are TRBV6-5 and TRBJ1-2; 7 bases are shared with TRBD1. The V segment lost 1 base and the J segment 3 bases; nucleotides outside the gene matches: 2. Looked up from germline, CDR1 is MNHEY and CDR2 is SVGAGI. CDR3 length: 14 amino acids. CDR3 nucleotides: TGTGCCAGCAGTTACTACAGGGGCGACTATGGCTACACCTTC. It yields the protein CASSYYRGDYGYTF.

The rearrangement uses TRBV27 and TRBJ1-1; D gene unclear. The germline V and J ends were trimmed by 5 bases and 0 bases, with 7 bases remaining between them. CDR1 MNHEY and CDR2 SMNVEV come from the germline V gene (reference sequence). CDR3 length: 13 residues. The CDR3 DNA sequence: TGTGCCAGCAGTGGTGGCCTGAACACTGAAGCTTTCTTT. Its translation is CASSGGLNTEAFF.

V usage is TRBV10-3 and J usage is TRBJ2-7; no firm D call. This CDR3 spans 13 amino acids. Germline V lookup: CDR1 ENHRY, CDR2 SYGVKD. Deletions cut 8 bases from V and 3 bases from J, with 14 bases between. Written as DNA, the CDR3 is TGTGCCATCGGATGGGGAAGTGGCTACGAGCAGTACTTC. It yields the protein CAIGWGSGYEQYF.

The rearrangement joins TRBV7-3 to TRBJ1-5, with a possible D match to TRBD1 (6 bases). Germline CDR1 and CDR2: SGHTA and FQGTGA. V was shortened by 6 bases and J by 8 bases, with 14 bases between the two germline ends. This CDR3 contains 13 residues. The CDR3 DNA is TGTGCCAGCAGTGCCGGGGGCTTAAAGCCCCAGCATTTT. As protein: CASSAGGLKPQHF.

The J gene is TRBJ1-5, the V gene TRBV19; 10 positions agree with TRBD1. CDR1 and CDR2 (germline): LNHDA, SQIVND (reference sequence). The V gene end was trimmed by 8 bases and the J gene end by 2 bases; junction bases not matched to a gene: 9. The CDR3 extends over 16 amino acids. The CDR3 DNA reads TGTGCCAGTCAACCCACCGGGACAGGGGGCAATCAGCCCCAGCATTTT. Translated: CASQPTGTGGNQPQHF.

The V gene is TRBV9, the J gene TRBJ2-3; D gene unclear. V was trimmed by 0 bases and J by 2 bases, leaving 13 bases between them. The CDR3 is 16 amino acids. Germline-derived CDR1 and CDR2 are SGDLS and YYNGEE. The CDR3 nucleotides read TGTGCCAGCAGCGTAGCACTCATTGATTACACAGATACGCAGTATTTT. The encoded protein is CASSVALIDYTDTQYF. The entire variable domain, with the rest obtained from reference TRBV9 and TRBJ2-3, is as follows: DSGVTQTPKHLITATGQRVTLRCSPRSGDLSVYWYQQSLDQGLQFLIQYYNGEERAKGNILERFSAQQFPDLHSELNLSSLELGDSALYFCASSVALIDYTDTQYFGPGTRLTVL.

The chain carries TRBV7-3 and TRBJ2-1; the D call may be TRBD1 or TRBD2 (6 bases each). CDR1 is SGHTA, CDR2 FQGTGA, per germline. The CDR3 has 15 amino acids. V dropped 4 bases and J dropped 4 bases, with 14 bases sitting between them. For the CDR3, the DNA is TGTGCCAGCAGCTATACAGGGACTGGGTACAATGAGCAGTTCTTC. Translating gives CASSYTGTGYNEQFF.

CDR3 sequence: CASSIAGRTEAFF. As DNA, the CDR3 is TGTGCCAGTAGTATAGCAGGGAGGACTGAAGCTTTCTTT. The V gene is TRBV19, the J gene TRBJ1-1, with TRBD1 as a possible D gene (5 bases). The germline gives CDR1 LNHDA, CDR2 SQIVND (reference sequence). V was pared by 1 base and J by 5 bases, with 8 bases between. The CDR3 loop spans 13 amino acids.

This chain connects TRBV4-3 to TRBJ2-7; D possibly corresponds to TRBD2 (7 bases). The CDR3 length is 14 residues. V gave up 2 bases and J gave up 2 bases, with 10 bases separating them. Looked up from germline, CDR1 is LGHNA and CDR2 is YSLEER. The CDR3 DNA reads as TGCGCCAGCAGCCAAAAAGGGGGGGCCTACGAGCAGTACTTC. Its translation: CASSQKGGAYEQYF.

This chain uses TRBV9 with TRBJ2-7; TRBD1 or TRBD2 may be the D gene (5 bases each). CDR1 and CDR2 from the germline V gene are SGDLS and YYNGEE. The length of the CDR3 is 15 residues. Trimming removed 0 bases from V and 2 bases from J, with 12 bases in between. The DNA of the CDR3 is TGTGCCAGCAGCGTAGCGGGGACCAATCCCTACGAGCAGTACTTC. Translating gives CASSVAGTNPYEQYF.

The chain joins TRBV9 to TRBJ2-1; D is uncertain. Trimming cost V 3 bases and J 8 bases, with 12 bases left between them. The germline V gene encodes CDR1 SGDLS and CDR2 YYNGEE. The CDR3 totals 13 residues. CDR3 nucleotide sequence: TGTGCCAGCAGCGCTCCCTCGAGCCATGAGCAGTTCTTC. Its protein is CASSAPSSHEQFF. Supplemented by reference TRBV9 and TRBJ2-1, the full variable domain reads DSGVTQTPKHLITATGQRVTLRCSPRSGDLSVYWYQQSLDQGLQFLIQYYNGEERAKGNILERFSAQQFPDLHSELNLSSLELGDSALYFCASSAPSSHEQFFGPGTRLTVL.

The V and J genes are TRBV28 and TRBJ1-1; the match to TRBD1 covers 7 bases. Losses at the gene ends were 5 bases for V and 5 bases for J; bases not matched to a gene: 11. Germline CDR1 is MDHEN and CDR2 is SYDVKM. The CDR3 consists of 15 residues. The CDR3 is CASSRRQTGKTEAFF. CDR3 sequence (DNA): TGTGCCAGCAGTCGACGGCAGACAGGGAAAACTGAAGCTTTCTTT. The full variable domain, its missing parts supplied by reference TRBV28 and TRBJ1-1, is DVKVTQSSRYLVKRTGEKVFLECVQDMDHENMFWYRQDPGLGLRLIYFSYDVKMKEKGDIPEGYSVSREKKERFSLILESASTNQTSMYLCASSRRQTGKTEAFFGQGTRLTVV.

This chain connects TRBV5-4 to TRBJ2-2; D is unresolved. The germline V and J ends were trimmed by 7 bases and 6 bases, with 13 bases remaining between them. Germline V CDR1 and CDR2: SGHNT, YYREEE (reference sequence). CDR3 size: 13 residues. CDR3 nucleotides: TGTGCCAGCGGCGCGGATAGGGCCGGGGAGCTGTTTTTT. Translated, it gives CASGADRAGELFF.